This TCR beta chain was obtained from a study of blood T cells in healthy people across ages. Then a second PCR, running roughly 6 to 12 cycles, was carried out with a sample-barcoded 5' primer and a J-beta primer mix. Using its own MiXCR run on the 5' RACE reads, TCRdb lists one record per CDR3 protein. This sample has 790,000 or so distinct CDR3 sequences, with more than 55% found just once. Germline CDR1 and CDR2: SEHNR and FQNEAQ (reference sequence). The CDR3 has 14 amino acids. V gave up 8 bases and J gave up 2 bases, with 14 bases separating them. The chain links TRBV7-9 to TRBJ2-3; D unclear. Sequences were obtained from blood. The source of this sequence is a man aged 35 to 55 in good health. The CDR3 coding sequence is TGTGCCAGCGCCAAGGGCATCGCCACAGATACGCAGTATTTT. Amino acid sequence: CASAKGIATDTQYF. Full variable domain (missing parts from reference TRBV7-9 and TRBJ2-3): DTGVSQNPRHKITKRGQNVTFRCDPISEHNRLYWYRQTLGQGPEFLTYFQNEAQLEKSRLLSDRFSAERPKGSFSTLEIQRTEQGDSAMYLCASAKGIATDTQYFGPGTRLTVL.